This is a list of T cell receptor beta chains from one sample in a study of blood T cell repertoires in COVID-19. Some clones are missing from TCRdb's copy, which holds only in-frame ones; the method was immunoSEQ multiplex PCR. The table includes about 140,000 clones, about 79% detected once. Source material: PBMCs or T cells enriched from blood (not recorded which). The source is a woman between 50 and 59 years old who had recovered from COVID-19. Both conserved end residues are part of each CDR3.

V gene	J gene	CDR3 protein
TRBV14	TRBJ2-7	CASSRPGAGGDEQYF
TRBV13	TRBJ1-1	CASSGAWGNTEAFF
TRBV5-1	TRBJ2-3	CASFTSGIDTQYF
TRBV4-2	TRBJ2-2	CASSPRPQGGNTGELFF
TRBV10-3	TRBJ2-6	CAISESGQGANVLTF
TRBV10-3	TRBJ1-4	CAISESRGSTNEKLFF
TRBV6-1	TRBJ2-3	CASSAGGASGSPDTQYF
TRBV5-5	TRBJ1-6	CASSATGGTYNSPLHF
TRBV7-9	TRBJ1-1	CASSFRGRDTEAFF
TRBV10-2	TRBJ1-6	CASSVGGHASPLHF
TRBV3-1/TRBV3-2	TRBJ2-3	CASSPKVLFGLAATDTQYF
TRBV29-1	TRBJ1-1	CSVGDRANTEAFF
TRBV5-6	TRBJ1-2	CASSLGRNYGYTF
TRBV28	TRBJ2-3	CASSSFDGGSTDTQYF
TRBV11-2	TRBJ2-1	CATSSGGLRYNEQFF
TRBV5-1	TRBJ2-1	CASTLSGGRVLNEQFF
TRBV19	TRBJ2-1	CASSISASGYNEQFF
TRBV2	TRBJ1-2	CASSFTGPSSYGYTF
TRBV5-6	TRBJ1-2	CASSGMQQGRGYTF
TRBV19	TRBJ2-1	CASHRTGDYNEQFF
TRBV7-8	TRBJ1-1	CASSQDRVLGRNTEAFF
TRBV18	TRBJ2-1	CASSPGLAFSNEQFF
TRBV4-1	TRBJ1-4	CASSQPYRGTNEKLFF
TRBV5-1	TRBJ1-3	CASSPDFSGNTIYF
TRBV10-2	TRBJ1-2	CASSESGSFYGYTF
TRBV6-1	TRBJ1-6	CASSDGGQGSPFSPLHF
TRBV30	TRBJ1-3	CASYPTRVSGNTIYF
TRBV6-5	TRBJ1-1	CASSYPLEAFF
TRBV20-1	TRBJ2-5	CSARLKETQYF
TRBV10-3	TRBJ2-1	CAISEPGTSGRSDEQFF
TRBV24-1	TRBJ1-5	CATSGSGTGWNQPQHF
TRBV6-5	TRBJ1-2	CASSLRDRSRDGYTF
TRBV7-9	TRBJ1-1	CASTLGQRNTEAFF
TRBV13	TRBJ2-7	CASNRGGVGYEQYF
TRBV7-9	TRBJ2-5	CASSSPAGRETQYF
TRBV7-9	TRBJ2-4	CASSLAGQSLAKNIQYF
TRBV28	TRBJ1-4	CASSFPGAGRSQGEKLFF
TRBV7-9	TRBJ2-7	CASSSMYEQYF
TRBV7-9	TRBJ1-5	CASSLGWDRTNQPQHF
TRBV9	TRBJ2-2	CASSQGVTGELFF
TRBV6-2/TRBV6-3	TRBJ2-1	CASSTAGTSGRVQFF
TRBV3-1/TRBV3-2	TRBJ2-7	CASSQGTSDFYEQYF
TRBV7-9	TRBJ2-5	CASSLSEGVEETQYF
TRBV7-8	TRBJ2-1	CASSLAGAAEQFF
TRBV24-1	TRBJ2-2	CATSNVGLAGVDGELFF